The subject of this entry is one T cell receptor (beta chain). 13 Jbeta primers and 60 Vbeta primers were used for the PCR. Some clones are missing from TCRdb's copy, which holds only in-frame ones; the method was immunoSEQ multiplex PCR. The sample holds roughly 120,000 clones; around 78% are singletons and the top ten take around 3.6%. Germline loops: CDR1 SGHRS, CDR2 YFSETQ. With 3 bases clipped from V and 0 bases from J, the junction kept 0 bases outside the gene matches. This CDR3 has 14 amino acids. The data derive from a study of cytomegalovirus exposure and HLA in healthy donors. Material for sequencing was PBMCs. The sequence was collected from a man in his forties in good health and CMV-seronegative. This sequence joins TRBV5-1 and TRBJ1-1; TRBD1 aligns across 9 bases. The CDR3 DNA reads TGCGCCAGCAGCTGGGACAGGGTGAACACTGAAGCTTTCTTT. The encoded protein is CASSWDRVNTEAFF.